This TCR beta chain appears in the sequencing data of a study of post-analysis software for immune sequencing data. Study findings and constraints: In patients, four to six TRBV segments were more frequent than in controls, with TRBV5-6, TRBV5-1 and TRBV20-1 among them. Samples from a shared batch, those prepared together, strongly co-clustered by F measure.

A word on this clonotype: Its antigen is not identified.

V shed 4 bases and J shed 2 bases, with 18 bases lying between them. Germline lookup yields CDR1 SGHRS and CDR2 YFSETQ. This CDR3 has 16 amino acids. Prepared libraries of TCR beta cDNA carried unique molecular identifiers. From the PCR reads, TCRdb called clonotypes with MiXCR, one entry per CDR3 protein. There are 500,000 to 600,000 distinct CDR3 sequences in the sample; about 44% occur only once, and around 1.7% lies in the top ten. The clonotype comes from a girl aged 10-17 years with multiple sclerosis. Specimen: blood. V gene TRBV5-1 combines with J gene TRBJ1-1, with no clear D. The CDR3 here is CASSPVSKGINTEAFF. CDR3 DNA sequence: TGCGCCAGCAGCCCCGTATCTAAAGGGATCAACACTGAAGCTTTCTTT.